The 32 T cell receptor beta chains in this list originate from one sample, sequenced in a study of Graves' ophthalmopathy and Graves' hyperthyroidism. Amplification of the TCR beta CDR3 regions used RNA transcripts (as template). RT-PCR was first run with HTBI primers, then multiplex PCR in a second round. TCRdb re-called the multiplex PCR reads through MiXCR, storing one row per CDR3 protein. Of 900,000 to 1,200,000 distinct CDR3 sequences in the sample, about two fifths were seen once. The sequenced sample was peripheral blood or thyroid tissue (not recorded which). These receptors came from an adult man with Graves' hyperthyroidism.

This clonotype was observed a handful of times. The chain links TRBV7-9 to TRBJ2-7; 14 nucleotides match TRBD2. Germline loops: CDR1 SEHNR, CDR2 FQNEAQ (reference sequence). With V trimmed by 5 bases and J by 7 bases, 7 bases remained unmatched. The CDR3 covers 15 residues. Here the CDR3 DNA reads TGTGCCAGCAGCCGTGCGGGACTAGCGGGAGAGGAGCAGTACTTC. It translates to CASSRAGLAGEEQYF.

Comment on this clonotype: This may come from a read error, since a much larger clone is one base off. The chain couples TRBV7-2 to TRBJ2-7; D may be TRBD1 (7 bases). The CDR3 totals 15 residues. CDR1 is SGHTA and CDR2 is FQGNSA in the germline V gene. The CDR3 reads CASSFDRAFSSEQHF. CDR3 DNA: TGTGCCAGCAGCTTCGACAGGGCTTTCTCTAGCGAGCAGCACTTC. Supplemented by reference TRBV7-2 and TRBJ2-7, the full variable domain reads GAGVSQSPSNKVTEKGKDVELRCDPISGHTALYWYRQSLGQGLEFLIYFQGNSAPDKSGLPSDRFSAERTGGSVSTLTIQRTQQEDSAVYLCASSFDRAFSSEQHFGPGTRLTVT.

This clonotype came up many times. The CDR3 spells CSVGETGLYGYTF. As DNA, the CDR3 is TGCAGCGTTGGGGAAACGGGATTATATGGCTACACCTTC. The chain recombines TRBV29-1 with TRBJ1-2; no clear D. Germline CDR1 SQVTM, CDR2 ANQGSEA. The ends were cut back, 4 bases at V and 5 bases at J, with 14 bases in the middle. The CDR3 is made up of 13 amino acids.

The chain joins TRBV29-1 to TRBJ1-2; D remains unclear. This CDR3 has 12 residues. Between the trimmed V and J ends, which lost 7 bases and 1 base, there was a span of 10 bases. CDR1 is SQVTM, CDR2 ANQGSEA, per germline. CDR3 region: CSGKTDNYGYTF. In DNA, the CDR3 is TGCAGCGGTAAGACGGATAACTATGGCTACACCTTC.

The V and J genes are TRBV20-1 and TRBJ2-2; TRBD2 matches 9 bases. This CDR3 region has 16 residues. Germline CDR1 and CDR2: DFQATT and SNEGSKA (reference sequence). The trim removed 3 bases at V and 7 bases at J, leaving 12 bases unmatched. CDR3 nucleotide sequence: TGCAGTGCTAGCGTGGCTAGCGGGAATTTGGGCGGGGAGCTGTTTTTT. Protein: CSASVASGNLGGELFF.

This clonotype has more than one count but fewer than ten. Relative to the germline gene, one junction end is altered; a read error may explain this. This sequence joins TRBV7-8 and TRBJ2-7, with 14 positions matching TRBD2. The CDR3 length is 19 residues. Germline V gives CDR1 SGHVS, CDR2 FQNEAQ. For the CDR3, the DNA is TGCGCCAGCAGCCAAGATCTCTTCGCTAGACTAGCGGGGGGGCAGGAGCAGTACTTC. Translation gives CASSQDLFARLAGGQEQYF.

V gene TRBV7-8 combines with J gene TRBJ1-1; D gene uncertain. Trimming shortened V by 2 bases and J by 4 bases, and 8 bases separated the two germline ends. CDR1 is SGHVS, CDR2 FQNEAQ, per germline. The CDR3 extends over 13 amino acids. CDR3 nucleotide sequence: TGTGCCAGCAGCTTATATGAGGGCACTGAAGCTTTCTTT. Residues: CASSLYEGTEAFF.

This clonotype was seen many times. The V and J genes are TRBV5-1 and TRBJ1-6; 10 bases are a match to TRBD1. CDR1 SGHRS and CDR2 YFSETQ come from the germline V gene. CDR3 length: 15 amino acids. V was pared by 0 bases and J by 7 bases, with 1 base of the junction left unmatched. CDR3 protein: CASSLAGQGNSPLHF. The DNA for the CDR3 is TGCGCCAGCAGCTTGGCGGGACAGGGGAATTCACCCCTCCACTTT.

This clonotype was observed many times. The J gene is TRBJ2-7, the V gene TRBV2; D is perhaps TRBD1 (5 bases). Trimming removed 2 bases at V and 6 bases at J, with 8 bases between. The CDR3 sequence is 12 residues long. Germline CDR1 is SNHLY and CDR2 is FYNNEI. The CDR3 protein is CASSEQGVEQYF. The CDR3, as DNA: TGTGCCAGCAGTGAACAAGGGGTCGAGCAGTACTTC.

The chain combines TRBV14 with TRBJ1-6; no definite D call. V was trimmed by 0 bases and J by 6 bases, leaving 12 bases between them. Germline V gene data show CDR1 as SGHDN and CDR2 as FVKESK. This CDR3 region has 16 residues. The CDR3 nucleotides read TGTGCCAGCAGCCAAGATGTACTAGGGTTTAATTCACCCCTCCACTTT. Translated, it gives CASSQDVLGFNSPLHF.

Here the CDR3 DNA reads TGCAGCAGTCCAACAGGGGGGAGGAACTATGGCTACACCTTC. Protein sequence: CSSPTGGRNYGYTF. The V and J genes are TRBV29-1 and TRBJ1-2; 8 bases map to TRBD1. The CDR3 loop spans 14 amino acids. Germline V CDR1 and CDR2: SQVTM, ANQGSEA. The V segment lost 8 bases and the J segment 2 bases; nucleotides outside the gene matches: 10.

The rearrangement uses TRBV12-3 or TRBV12-4 and TRBJ1-4, with a tentative D call TRBD1 (5 bases). CDR3 length: 14 residues. V was shortened by 3 bases and J by 7 bases, with 12 bases between the two germline ends. CDR3 region: CASSFRRGSEKLFF. The CDR3 DNA follows: TGTGCCAGCAGTTTTCGAAGGGGTAGTGAAAAACTGTTTTTT.

As concerns this clonotype: A much larger clone lies one base from this, so it may be a read error. The chain couples TRBV10-3 to TRBJ1-5; the D is unclear. The germline gives CDR1 ENHRY, CDR2 SYGVKD. This CDR3 comprises 13 residues. The V end was cut by 5 bases, the J end by 4 bases, with 9 bases between. CDR3 amino acids: CAISYAENQPQHF. Written as DNA, the CDR3 is TGTGCCATCAGTTACGCGGAGAATCAGCCCCAGCATTTT.

This clonotype was seen many times. V gene TRBV7-2 combines with J gene TRBJ2-7, with D tentatively TRBD1 (6 bases). The CDR3 runs 13 residues. Germline loops: CDR1 SGHTA, CDR2 FQGNSA. V lost 4 bases, J lost 1 base, and 8 bases lay in between. The CDR3 nucleotides are TGTGCCAGCAGCTGGGACAAGTCCTACGAGCAGTACTTC. Its protein is CASSWDKSYEQYF. The entire variable domain, with the rest obtained from reference TRBV7-2 and TRBJ2-7, is as follows: GAGVSQSPSNKVTEKGKDVELRCDPISGHTALYWYRQSLGQGLEFLIYFQGNSAPDKSGLPSDRFSAERTGGSVSTLTIQRTQQEDSAVYLCASSWDKSYEQYFGPGTRLTVT.

The chain has TRBV7-9 and TRBJ2-5; possible D gene TRBD1, 6 bases. This CDR3 comprises 15 residues. Looked up from germline, CDR1 is SEHNR and CDR2 is FQNEAQ (reference sequence). Trimming cost V 5 bases and J 4 bases, with 17 bases left between them. In DNA form, the CDR3 reads TGTGCCAGCAGCCGTTCTATGGGACAAAGAGAGACCCAGTACTTC. Its translation: CASSRSMGQRETQYF.

This clonotype was detected ten times or more. The chain couples TRBV29-1 to TRBJ1-2; 7 bases match TRBD1. The germline V gene encodes CDR1 SQVTM and CDR2 ANQGSEA. The trim removed 7 bases at V and 7 bases at J, leaving 18 bases unmatched. The CDR3 loop spans 15 amino acids. CDR3 region: CSGRETGKGAGGYTF. DNA of the CDR3: TGCAGCGGAAGAGAGACAGGGAAGGGCGCAGGTGGCTACACCTTC.

This clonotype was seen at least ten times. This chain joins TRBV29-1 and TRBJ1-5; D may be TRBD1 (6 bases). The CDR3 is 16 amino acids. Per the germline V gene, CDR1 is SQVTM and CDR2 is ANQGSEA. The V end lost 7 bases, the J end lost 3 bases, and 22 bases lay between the germline ends. Written as DNA, the CDR3 is TGCAGCGCCATTACGGAAGGGGACACTTACAATCAGCCCCAGCATTTT. Protein sequence: CSAITEGDTYNQPQHF.

The chain combines TRBV6-5 with TRBJ1-2; tentative D call: TRBD1 (6 bases). Germline CDR1 MNHEY, CDR2 SVGAGI. CDR3 length equals 15 residues. Trimming pared 0 bases from V and 6 bases from J, leaving 14 bases between. This CDR3 reads CASSYSETGFDGYTF. The CDR3 DNA follows: TGTGCCAGCAGTTACTCGGAGACAGGATTCGATGGCTACACCTTC.

This clonotype appeared a single time. This CDR3 is CSAVDRANVLTF. Written as DNA, the CDR3 is TGCAGCGCCGTGGACAGGGCCAACGTCCTGACTTTC. The V call is TRBV29-1, the J call TRBJ2-6; possible D gene TRBD1, 5 bases. Germline CDR1 SQVTM, CDR2 ANQGSEA. This CDR3 contains 12 residues. With 7 bases removed from V and 5 bases from J, the gap between germline ends came to 9 bases.

Here the CDR3 reads CAISSSTGANTEAFF. In DNA form, the CDR3 reads TGTGCCATCAGTTCCTCGACAGGGGCGAACACTGAAGCTTTCTTT. The chain uses TRBV10-3 and TRBJ1-1; 8 bases map to TRBD1. V dropped 5 bases and J dropped 1; count of bases not matched to a gene: 6. This CDR3 spans 15 amino acids. In germline, CDR1 is ENHRY, CDR2 SYGVKD.

The chain links TRBV29-1 to TRBJ2-5; D may be TRBD1 or TRBD2 (5 bases each). Germline CDR1 reads SQVTM; CDR2 reads ANQGSEA. This CDR3 has 10 amino acids. In nucleotides, the CDR3 is TGCAGGAGGGGACAAGAGACCCAGTACTTC. Amino acids: CRRGQETQYF.

This clonotype was observed at least ten times. The chain is built from TRBV10-3 and TRBJ2-7, with unresolved D. The germline V and J ends were trimmed by 4 bases and 0 bases, with 7 bases remaining between them. Germline V CDR1 and CDR2: ENHRY, SYGVKD. CDR3 length equals 13 residues. This CDR3 is CAISAGLSYEQYF. The CDR3 DNA follows: TGTGCCATCAGTGCCGGCCTCTCCTACGAGCAGTACTTC.

The rearrangement uses TRBV10-3 and TRBJ2-2; maybe TRBD1 (6 bases). The CDR3 extends over 14 amino acids. CDR1 is ENHRY, CDR2 SYGVKD, per germline. Deletions cut 10 bases from V and 0 bases from J, with 12 bases between. The CDR3 DNA reads TGTGCCAGCCGACAGGCCACGAACACCGGGGAGCTGTTTTTT. This sequence encodes CASRQATNTGELFF.

This clonotype was counted a single time. J is TRBJ1-5 and V is TRBV2; tentatively, D is TRBD1 (5 bases). V lost 7 bases and J lost 0, with 13 bases in between. The CDR3 contains 15 residues. Germline V gene data show CDR1 as SNHLY and CDR2 as FYNNEI. The CDR3 loop reads CASKSGTGSNQPQHF. The CDR3 DNA follows: TGTGCCAGCAAATCAGGGACGGGTAGCAATCAGCCCCAGCATTTT.

The genes are TRBV9 and TRBJ2-7; 12 nucleotides align to TRBD2. The CDR3 length is 16 residues. Germline CDR1 and CDR2: SGDLS and YYNGEE. Germline trimming cut 4 bases from V and 0 bases from J; bases unmatched to any gene: 5. The CDR3 DNA reads TGTGCCAGCAGCCCGGGACTAGCGGGCCGCTCCTACGAGCAGTACTTC. As protein: CASSPGLAGRSYEQYF. The full variable domain, completed using reference TRBV9 and TRBJ2-7, is DSGVTQTPKHLITATGQRVTLRCSPRSGDLSVYWYQQSLDQGLQFLIQYYNGEERAKGNILERFSAQQFPDLHSELNLSSLELGDSALYFCASSPGLAGRSYEQYFGPGTRLTVT.

The CDR3 loop reads CASSPGTDHEQYF. CDR3 nucleotides: TGTGCCAGCAGTCCTGGGACGGACCACGAGCAGTACTTC. The genes are TRBV12-3 or TRBV12-4 and TRBJ2-7, with D perhaps TRBD1 or TRBD2 (5 bases each). V lost 5 bases, J lost 5 bases, and 13 bases lay in between. The CDR3 is 13 residues long.

The genes are TRBV11-2 and TRBJ1-6, with TRBD1 matching over 10 bases. This CDR3 has 16 amino acids. The ends lost 5 bases at V and 5 bases at J; junction bases unmatched: 6. Germline V gene sequence: CDR1 SGHAT, CDR2 FQNNGV. The CDR3 is CASSRTGGGDNSPLHF. In DNA, the CDR3 is TGTGCCAGCAGCCGGACAGGGGGTGGTGATAATTCACCCCTCCACTTT.

This clonotype appeared many times. The chain joins TRBV7-2 to TRBJ2-5; 7 bases are shared with TRBD2. CDR3 length equals 15 residues. The ends lost 4 bases at V and 4 bases at J; junction bases unmatched: 9. Germline V gene sequence: CDR1 SGHTA, CDR2 FQGNSA. The chain's CDR3 is CASSYGDYGAETQYF. In DNA form, the CDR3 reads TGTGCCAGCAGCTACGGGGACTACGGGGCAGAGACCCAGTACTTC.

The genes are TRBV14 and TRBJ2-6; 8 bases match TRBD2. This CDR3 contains 18 residues. Germline V gene data show CDR1 as SGHDN and CDR2 as FVKESK. Germline trimming cut 4 bases from V and 4 bases from J; bases unmatched to any gene: 12. CDR3 sequence (DNA): TGTGCCAGCAGCCCCTGGGCGGGAGGTCCCCCGGGGGCCAACGTCCTGACTTTC. It is translated as CASSPWAGGPPGANVLTF.

This clonotype was counted many times. The CDR3 here is CASRSTGGAFF. The CDR3 region has the DNA TGTGCCAGCAGGTCGACAGGGGGAGCTTTCTTT. V gene TRBV7-8 combines with J gene TRBJ1-1; 9 bases match TRBD1. Germline V gene lookup returns CDR1 SGHVS and CDR2 FQNEAQ. The CDR3 runs 11 residues. The V gene end was trimmed by 6 bases and the J gene end by 10 bases; junction bases not matched to a gene: 3.

J is TRBJ2-3 and V is TRBV11-2, with D perhaps TRBD2 (5 bases). The CDR3 contains 13 residues. Germline CDR1 is SGHAT and CDR2 is FQNNGV. The V and J ends lost 6 bases and 11 bases respectively, with 18 bases between them. The CDR3 coding sequence is TGTGCCAGCAGAGGACCAAAACGGGGTGAGCAGTATTTT. It translates to CASRGPKRGEQYF. The full variable domain, completed using reference TRBV11-2 and TRBJ2-3, is EAGVAQSPRYKIIEKRQSVAFWCNPISGHATLYWYQQILGQGPKLLIQFQNNGVVDDSQLPKDRFSAERLKGVDSTLKIQPAKLEDSAVYLCASRGPKRGEQYFGPGTRLTVL.

The chain links TRBV7-6 to TRBJ1-1; D is undetermined. Germline CDR1 SGHVS, CDR2 FNYEAQ. V gave up 0 bases and J gave up 1 base, with 12 bases separating them. The CDR3 totals 16 residues. CDR3 nucleotide sequence: TGTGCCAGCAGCTTAGCCCCCCAAGCTAAGAACACTGAAGCTTTCTTT. Its protein product is CASSLAPQAKNTEAFF.